This T cell receptor beta chain was captured by sequencing in a study of cytomegalovirus exposure and HLA in healthy donors. With respect to this clone: Its antigen is still unknown.

PCR primers comprised 60 Vbeta and 13 Jbeta primers. Only in-frame clones appear in the TCRdb table, and some are missing; sequencing was by immunoSEQ multiplex PCR. The data show around 170,000 clones, about four fifths seen once. This CDR3 region has 18 residues. Germline V CDR1 and CDR2: SGHTA, FQGTGA. Trimming at V came to 4 bases and at J to 6 bases, leaving 16 bases not matched to a gene. Study-level findings and limits: In a later analysis, at a false discovery rate of 0.05, roughly 17,000 TCR beta sequences matched HLA alleles. In a later analysis, CMV-associated beta chains were mostly HLA-associated, it appeared. In a later analysis, across HLA loci, associated TCR counts were highest for DRB1, lowest for HLA-C.

The receptor comes from a woman aged 45-65 years in good health and CMV-seropositive. The V call is TRBV7-3, the J call TRBJ2-2; TRBD2 matches 8 bases. The sequencing sample was made of PBMCs. CDR3 sequence reads: CASSSIPTGGPWAGELFF. The DNA of the CDR3 is TGTGCCAGCAGCTCCATACCTACGGGAGGGCCGTGGGCCGGGGAGCTGTTTTTT.